This TCR beta chain was obtained from a study of blood T cell repertoires in COVID-19. Study members were between about 18 and 95 years old and lived in fewer than 30 US regions. The assay was immunoSEQ multiplex PCR, and TCRdb's table has in-frame clones only and misses some. Counted here are 200,000 to 250,000 clones, over 65% occurring once; the ten biggest clones make up 3% to 3.5%. The V gene end was trimmed by 2 bases and the J gene end by 0 bases; junction bases not matched to a gene: 6. Germline V gene sequence: CDR1 WNHNN, CDR2 SYGVQD (reference sequence). The length of the CDR3 is 17 residues.

Sequenced sample: PBMCs or T cells enriched from blood (not recorded which). The chain links TRBV10-1 to TRBJ2-2, with 7 bases fitting TRBD2. This receptor was identified in a woman in her fifties or sixties who had recovered from COVID-19. The CDR3 sequence is CASSEDLAGTNTGELFF. CDR3 DNA sequence: TGCGCCAGCAGTGAGGATTTAGCGGGTACGAACACCGGGGAGCTGTTTTTT.